A selection of T cell receptor beta chains follows, all from one sample in a study of memory CD4+ T cells and cytomegalovirus serostatus. Sequencing was performed with immunoSEQ multiplex PCR; in TCRdb, only in-frame clones are kept and a portion is missing. The repertoire consists of under 40,000 clones, with 79% occurring once and the leading ten covering around 5.2%. Sequencing used memory CD4+ T cells from blood. These receptors came from an adult in good health and CMV-seropositive. The CDR3 runs from the conserved cysteine through the conserved F or W. The D gene is left open where the match is weak. Some rows have no size entry. The others give once, few or many, or a class for an expanded clone.

few	TRBV28	TRBJ1-1	.	CASSLTVFTEAFF	TGTGCCAGCAGTCTGACAGTTTTCACTGAAGCTTTCTTT
.	TRBV10-3	TRBJ2-3	TRBD2	CAIREGQKTDTQYF	TGTGCCATCCGGGAGGGCCAGAAAACAGATACGCAGTATTTT
.	TRBV6-6	TRBJ2-1	.	CASSYEASSYNEQFF	TGTGCCAGCAGTTACGAGGCCAGCTCCTACAATGAGCAGTTCTTC
.	TRBV5-4	TRBJ1-2	.	CASSPPVGGPNGYTF	TGTGCCAGCAGCCCCCCCGTGGGAGGGCCGAATGGCTACACCTTC
.	TRBV9	TRBJ1-2	.	CASSEGGSNYGYTF	TGTGCCAGCTCGGAAGGGGGTTCTAACTATGGCTACACCTTC
.	TRBV2	TRBJ2-7	TRBD2	CASRAGLASEQYF	TGTGCCAGCAGAGCGGGACTAGCGAGCGAGCAGTACTTC
few	TRBV28	TRBJ1-2	TRBD1	CATSTGIGYGYTF	TGTGCCACATCGACAGGGATAGGCTATGGCTACACCTTC
.	TRBV28	TRBJ2-1	.	CASSPSGVSYNEQFF	TGTGCCAGCAGTCCCTCTGGGGTTTCCTACAATGAGCAGTTCTTC
.	TRBV28	TRBJ1-2	.	CASSLPPSQGGYTF	TGTGCCAGCAGTTTGCCACCCTCCCAAGGTGGCTACACCTTC
once	TRBV4-3	TRBJ2-1	.	CASSQDARPINEQFF	TGCGCCAGCAGCCAAGACGCAAGACCCATCAATGAGCAGTTCTTC
.	TRBV30	TRBJ2-3	.	CAWSVKSRETSTDTQYF	TGTGCCTGGAGTGTCAAATCCCGGGAGACGAGCACAGATACGCAGTATTTT
once	TRBV6-5	TRBJ2-1	TRBD2	CASSYLTSGGNEQFF	TGTGCCAGCAGTTACCTGACTAGCGGAGGGAATGAGCAGTTCTTC
.	TRBV7-2	TRBJ1-1	.	CASSYRPDEGGMNTEAFF	TGTGCCAGCAGCTACCGACCGGACGAAGGAGGGATGAACACTGAAGCTTTCTTT
.	TRBV28	TRBJ2-1	.	CASTSRGEQFF	TGTGCCAGCACAAGTCGGGGTGAGCAGTTCTTC
once	TRBV2	TRBJ2-7	TRBD1	CASRLTGVGEQYF	TGTGCCAGCAGATTGACAGGGGTTGGCGAGCAGTACTTC